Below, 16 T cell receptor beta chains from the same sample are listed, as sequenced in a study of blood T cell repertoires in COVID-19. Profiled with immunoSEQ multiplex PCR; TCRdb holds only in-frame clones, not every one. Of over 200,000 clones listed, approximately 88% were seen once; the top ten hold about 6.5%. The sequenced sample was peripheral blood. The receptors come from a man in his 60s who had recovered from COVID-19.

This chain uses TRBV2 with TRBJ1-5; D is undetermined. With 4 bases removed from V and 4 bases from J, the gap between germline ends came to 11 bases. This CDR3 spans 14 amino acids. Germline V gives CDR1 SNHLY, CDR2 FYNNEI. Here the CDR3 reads CASSAETANQPQHF. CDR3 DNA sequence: TGTGCCAGCAGTGCAGAAACAGCTAATCAGCCCCAGCATTTT.

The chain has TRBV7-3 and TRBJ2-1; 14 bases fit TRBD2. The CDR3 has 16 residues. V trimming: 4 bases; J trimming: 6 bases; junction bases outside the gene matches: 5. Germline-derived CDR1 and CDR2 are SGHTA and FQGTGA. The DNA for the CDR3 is TGTGCCAGCAGCTCAGCCGGACTAGCGGGAGGCAATGAGCAGTTCTTC. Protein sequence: CASSSAGLAGGNEQFF.

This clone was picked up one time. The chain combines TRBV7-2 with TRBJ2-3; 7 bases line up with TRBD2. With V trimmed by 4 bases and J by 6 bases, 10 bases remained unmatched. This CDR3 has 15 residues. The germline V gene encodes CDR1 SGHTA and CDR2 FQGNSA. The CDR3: CASSSQRLAGDTQYF. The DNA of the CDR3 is TGTGCCAGCAGCTCCCAGAGACTAGCCGGTGATACGCAGTATTTT.

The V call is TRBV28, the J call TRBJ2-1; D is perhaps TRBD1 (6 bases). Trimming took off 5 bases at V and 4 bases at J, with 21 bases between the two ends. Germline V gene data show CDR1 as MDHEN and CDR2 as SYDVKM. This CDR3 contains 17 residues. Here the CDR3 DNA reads TGTGCCAGCAGTGCCTTACAGGGCAACCTACATTACAATGAGCAGTTCTTC. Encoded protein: CASSALQGNLHYNEQFF.

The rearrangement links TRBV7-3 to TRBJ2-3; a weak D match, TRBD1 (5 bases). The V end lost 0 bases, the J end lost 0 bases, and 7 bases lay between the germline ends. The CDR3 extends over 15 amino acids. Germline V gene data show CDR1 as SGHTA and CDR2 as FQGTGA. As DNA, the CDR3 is TGTGCCAGCAGCTTAACCCAGGGAAGCACAGATACGCAGTATTTT. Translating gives CASSLTQGSTDTQYF.

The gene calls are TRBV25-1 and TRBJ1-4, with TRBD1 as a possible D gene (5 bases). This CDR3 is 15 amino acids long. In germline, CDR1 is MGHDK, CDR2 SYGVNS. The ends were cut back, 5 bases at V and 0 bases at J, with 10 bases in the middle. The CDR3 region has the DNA TGTGCCAGCAGTCCGGGGGACGCAACTAATGAAAAACTGTTTTTT. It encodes CASSPGDATNEKLFF.

CDR3 DNA sequence: TGTGCCAGCATCAATGGACAGGGGAAAGAGACCCAGTACTTC. It translates to CASINGQGKETQYF. The gene calls are TRBV7-6 and TRBJ2-5; 9 bases match TRBD1. The germline V gene has CDR1 SGHVS and CDR2 FNYEAQ. V gave up 7 bases and J gave up 3 bases; unmatched junction bases: 6. The CDR3 loop spans 14 amino acids.

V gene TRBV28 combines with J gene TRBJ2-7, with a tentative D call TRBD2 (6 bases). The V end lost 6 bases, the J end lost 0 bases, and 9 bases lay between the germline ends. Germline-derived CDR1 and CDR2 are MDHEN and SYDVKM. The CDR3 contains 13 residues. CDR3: CASRGTPSYEQYF. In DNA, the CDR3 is TGTGCCAGCAGGGGGACTCCCTCCTACGAGCAGTACTTC.

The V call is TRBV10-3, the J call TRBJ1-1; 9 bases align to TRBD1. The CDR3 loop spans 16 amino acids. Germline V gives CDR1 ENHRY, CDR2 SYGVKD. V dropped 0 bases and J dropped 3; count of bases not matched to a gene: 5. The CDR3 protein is CAISESIRTGDTEAFF. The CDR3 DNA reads TGTGCCATCAGTGAGTCTATCCGGACAGGGGACACTGAAGCTTTCTTT.

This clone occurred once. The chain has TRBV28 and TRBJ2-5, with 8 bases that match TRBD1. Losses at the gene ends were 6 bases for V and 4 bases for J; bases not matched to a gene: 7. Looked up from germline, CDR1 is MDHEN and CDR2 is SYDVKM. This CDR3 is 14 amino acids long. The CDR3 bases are TGTGCCAGCAGGGCAGGGGGCAGTGTAGAGACCCAGTACTTC. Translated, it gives CASRAGGSVETQYF.

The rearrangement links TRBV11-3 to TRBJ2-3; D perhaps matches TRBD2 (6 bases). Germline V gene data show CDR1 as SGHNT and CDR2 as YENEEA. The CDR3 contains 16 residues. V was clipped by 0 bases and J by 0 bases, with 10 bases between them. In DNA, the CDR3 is TGTGCCAGCAGCTTAGACAGGGCGGGAAGCACAGATACGCAGTATTTT. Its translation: CASSLDRAGSTDTQYF.

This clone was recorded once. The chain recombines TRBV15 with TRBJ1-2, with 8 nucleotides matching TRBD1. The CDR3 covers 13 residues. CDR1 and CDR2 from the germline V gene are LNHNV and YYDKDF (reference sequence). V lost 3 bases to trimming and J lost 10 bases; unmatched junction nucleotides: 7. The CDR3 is CATSSGTGGAYTF. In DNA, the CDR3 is TGTGCCACCAGCAGCGGAACAGGGGGTGCCTACACCTTC.

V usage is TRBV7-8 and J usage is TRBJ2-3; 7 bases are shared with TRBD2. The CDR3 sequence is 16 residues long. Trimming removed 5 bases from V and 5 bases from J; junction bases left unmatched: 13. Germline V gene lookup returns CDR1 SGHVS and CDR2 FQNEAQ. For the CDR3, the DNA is TGTGCCAGCAGCCCAGGAGGTAGCGGGTATCGAGATACGCAGTATTTT. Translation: CASSPGGSGYRDTQYF.

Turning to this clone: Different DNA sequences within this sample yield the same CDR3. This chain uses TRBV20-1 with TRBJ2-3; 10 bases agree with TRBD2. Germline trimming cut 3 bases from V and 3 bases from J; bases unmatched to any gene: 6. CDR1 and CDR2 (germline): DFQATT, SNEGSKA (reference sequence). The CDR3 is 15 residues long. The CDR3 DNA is TGCAGTGCTAGTCGTACTAGCGGGGTTACAGATACGCAGTATTTT. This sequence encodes CSASRTSGVTDTQYF.

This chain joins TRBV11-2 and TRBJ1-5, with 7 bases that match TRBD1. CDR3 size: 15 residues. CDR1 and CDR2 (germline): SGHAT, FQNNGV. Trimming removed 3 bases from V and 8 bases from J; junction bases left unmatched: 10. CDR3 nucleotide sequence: TGTGCCAGCAGCTTCGCGACAGGGTTTATAGAGCCCCAGCATTTT. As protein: CASSFATGFIEPQHF.

CDR3 residues: CASSQVSYEQYF. In DNA, the CDR3 is TGTGCCAGCAGCCAGGTTAGCTACGAGCAGTACTTC. V and J are TRBV14 and TRBJ2-7; D remains unclear. V dropped 3 bases and J dropped 3 bases, with 6 bases sitting between them. CDR1 and CDR2 from the germline V gene are SGHDN and FVKESK. This CDR3 region has 12 residues.